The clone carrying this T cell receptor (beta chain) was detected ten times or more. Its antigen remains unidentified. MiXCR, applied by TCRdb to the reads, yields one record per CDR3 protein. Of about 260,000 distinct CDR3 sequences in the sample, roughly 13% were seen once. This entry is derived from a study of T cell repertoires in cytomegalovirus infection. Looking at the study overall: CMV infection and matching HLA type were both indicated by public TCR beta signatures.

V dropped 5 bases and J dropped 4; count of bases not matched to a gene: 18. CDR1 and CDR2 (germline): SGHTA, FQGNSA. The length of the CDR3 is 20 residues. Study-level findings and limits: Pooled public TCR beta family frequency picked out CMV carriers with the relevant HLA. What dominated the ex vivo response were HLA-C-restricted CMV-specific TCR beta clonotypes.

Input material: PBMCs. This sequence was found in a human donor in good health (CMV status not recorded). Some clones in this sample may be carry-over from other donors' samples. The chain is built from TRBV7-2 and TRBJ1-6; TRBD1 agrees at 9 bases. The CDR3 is CASSRESVDRGYDYNSPLHF. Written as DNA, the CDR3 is TGTGCCAGCAGCCGGGAGAGTGTAGACAGGGGGTACGATTATAATTCACCCCTCCACTTT. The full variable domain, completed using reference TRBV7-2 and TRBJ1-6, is GAGVSQSPSNKVTEKGKDVELRCDPISGHTALYWYRQSLGQGLEFLIYFQGNSAPDKSGLPSDRFSAERTGGSVSTLTIQRTQQEDSAVYLCASSRESVDRGYDYNSPLHFGNGTRLTVT.